This TCR beta chain was found in a study of T cells after yellow fever vaccination. With regard to this clonotype: What it binds is unknown.

Whole-study results and caveats: Booster sampling recovered most clones from primary vaccination (96% CD4, 88% CD8).

In making TCR cDNA, 5'RACE template switching added a universal primer site and UMIs to it. TCRdb itself ran the 5' RACE reads through MiXCR, one entry per CDR3 protein. The sample records about 400,000 distinct CDR3 sequences, 6.2% being singletons. The CDR3 spans 13 residues. J was trimmed by 6 bases and V by 0 bases; bases with no gene match: 5. Per the germline V gene, CDR1 is DFQATT and CDR2 is SNEGSKA (reference sequence). This clonotype was obtained from a man aged 25 to 45 who received the YFV17D yellow fever vaccine. The source material was PBMCs, sampled 5 days after the yellow fever booster vaccination. The chain is built from TRBV20-1 and TRBJ2-7; 7 bases map to TRBD2. CDR3 nucleotides: TGCAGTGCTAGAGATAGAGTAGCGGGCGAGCAGTACTTC. Protein sequence: CSARDRVAGEQYF.